The next 2 T cell receptor beta chains were all read from a single sample in a study of cytotoxic CD8 clonotypes in ibrutinib-treated CLL (dated by TCRdb to about 2021). The time point label on this specimen signifies: 20 to 30 months on ibrutinib. The library relied on the immunoSEQ multiplex PCR assay. Held by TCRdb, this immuneACCESS table contains in-frame sequences only and omits some clones. Under half of the omission traces to an unresolved V gene where checked; the cause of the rest is unknown. The sample has 150,000 to 250,000 clones on record, around 72% of them singletons. In total, the top ten clones hold roughly an eighth of the sample. This material consisted of PBMCs, taken after 24 months of ibrutinib treatment. These receptors came from a human donor with chronic lymphocytic leukemia.

The chain links TRBV4-3 to TRBJ2-1, with a possible D match to TRBD2 (6 bases). Trimming removed 2 bases from V and 0 bases from J, with 8 bases in between. CDR3 length equals 15 residues. The germline V gene encodes CDR1 LGHNA and CDR2 YSLEER. CDR3 DNA: TGCGCCAGCAGCCAACAGGGAGGCTCCTACAATGAGCAGTTCTTC. Translation gives CASSQQGGSYNEQFF.

The rearrangement uses TRBV27 and TRBJ1-2; 9 nucleotides match TRBD1. CDR3 size: 15 residues. CDR1 MNHEY and CDR2 SMNVEV come from the germline V gene (reference sequence). J lost 6 bases, V lost 6 bases, and 11 bases had no gene match. CDR3 region: CASRSSGQGLDGYTF. CDR3 DNA sequence: TGTGCCAGCAGATCCTCGGGACAGGGTTTAGATGGCTACACCTTC.